The clone carrying this T cell receptor beta chain is a singleton in its sample. Its antigen is currently unknown. The entry originates in a study of graft-versus-host responses after intestinal transplantation. Study-wide results and caveats: Where graft-donor T cell macrochimerism was present, patients had high graft-versus-host to host-versus-graft clonal ratios in allografts.

The assay was immunoSEQ multiplex PCR, and TCRdb's table has in-frame clones only and misses some. The data contain about 86,000 clones, around 86% of them seen just once; the ten biggest clones take up about a sixth. The CDR3 has 18 amino acids. Germline V CDR1 and CDR2: SGDLS, YYNGEE. The V gene end was trimmed by 3 bases and the J gene end by 4 bases; junction bases not matched to a gene: 16. The receptor's source is a human donor who received an intestinal transplant. The specimen comprised unstimulated CD8+ T cells sorted from spleen or lymph node cells, sampled before intestinal transplant. The gene calls are TRBV9 and TRBJ1-2; 9 bases are a match to TRBD1. The chain's CDR3 is CASSARNNGQGNIYGYTF. The CDR3 DNA reads TGTGCCAGCAGCGCCCGTAACAATGGACAGGGGAACATCTATGGCTACACCTTC.